The rows below give T cell receptor beta chains drawn from one sample of a study of PD-L1 blockade in urothelial cancer. Profiled with immunoSEQ multiplex PCR; TCRdb holds only in-frame clones, not every one. The sample yields about 30,000 clones, about 87% seen once. The sequencing used PBMCs, collected around atezolizumab (anti-PD-L1) treatment. The receptors were gathered from a man aged 50-59 years with urothelial cancer. Each CDR3 is given with its conserved first and last residue. The D gene is left open where the match is weak. Clone size appears in some rows only: once, few, many, or a class for an expanded clone.

>-|TRBV19|TRBJ2-5|TRBD2
CASSKTSPKETQYF
TGTGCCAGTAGTAAGACTAGCCCAAAAGAGACCCAGTACTTC
>-|TRBV12-5|TRBJ1-2|TRBD1
CASVQDRNYGYTF
TGTGCTAGTGTCCAGGACAGGAACTATGGCTACACCTTC
>-|TRBV2|TRBJ2-7|-
CASSVLGRGGSYEQYF
TGTGCCAGCAGTGTGTTGGGCCGGGGTGGCTCCTACGAGCAGTACTTC
>-|TRBV7-2|TRBJ2-3|TRBD2
CASSLENSGRGWPDTQYF
TGTGCCAGCAGCTTAGAAAATAGCGGGAGGGGGTGGCCAGATACGCAGTATTTT
>-|TRBV5-8|TRBJ1-3|TRBD1
CASSLDRGRSGNTIYF
TGTGCCAGCAGCTTGGACAGGGGGCGGTCTGGAAACACCATATATTTT
>few|TRBV10-3|TRBJ2-7|TRBD1
CAITGTGNDEQYF
TGTGCCATCACTGGGACAGGGAACGACGAGCAGTACTTC
>-|TRBV7-9|TRBJ1-1|-
CASSDSAQGLNTEAFF
TGTGCCAGCAGCGACTCCGCGCAGGGCTTGAACACTGAAGCTTTCTTT
>-|TRBV12-5|TRBJ2-1|-
CASGLSGYEQFF
TGTGCTAGTGGTTTGTCGGGGTATGAGCAGTTCTTC
>-|TRBV7-6|TRBJ2-7|TRBD2
CASSPGLAGTSYEQYF
TGTGCCAGCAGCCCAGGACTAGCGGGAACTTCCTACGAGCAGTACTTC
>-|TRBV2|TRBJ2-3|TRBD2
CASSEAGGVAGDLSTDTQYF
TGTGCCAGCAGTGAAGCGGGGGGGGTAGCGGGAGACTTAAGCACAGATACGCAGTATTTT
>-|TRBV12-5|TRBJ2-2|-
CASGLVLNTGELFF
TGTGCTAGTGGTTTGGTACTTAACACCGGGGAGCTGTTTTTT
>medium-sized|TRBV7-9|TRBJ2-7|-
CASSVRTASYEQYF
TGTGCCAGCAGCGTTAGGACAGCCTCCTACGAGCAGTACTTC
>-|TRBV9|TRBJ2-3|-
CASSPSLGVGTDTQYF
TGTGCCAGCAGCCCTTCGTTAGGGGTGGGCACAGATACGCAGTATTTT
>-|TRBV7-9|TRBJ2-5|TRBD1
CASSLRTGTTATQYF
TGTGCCAGCAGCCTCAGGACAGGGACGACGGCGACCCAGTACTTC
>once|TRBV27|TRBJ2-5|-
CASSLSWGRQETQYF
TGTGCCAGCAGTTTATCGTGGGGGCGCCAAGAGACCCAGTACTTC
>-|TRBV6-1|TRBJ2-3|TRBD1
CASSDGTGSTDTQYF
TGTGCCAGCAGTGACGGGACAGGAAGCACAGATACGCAGTATTTT
>once|TRBV7-2|TRBJ2-3|TRBD2
CASSSTSGRSSEGQYF
TGTGCCAGCAGTTCCACCAGCGGGAGGTCATCCGAGGGGCAGTATTTT
>-|TRBV9|TRBJ2-3|TRBD2
CASSIGLAGGNTDTQYF
TGTGCCAGCAGCATCGGACTAGCGGGAGGTAACACAGATACGCAGTATTTT
>-|TRBV4-1|TRBJ1-5|-
CASSQDPSDWVRNQPQHF
TGCGCCAGCAGCCAAGACCCGAGCGACTGGGTTCGCAATCAGCCCCAGCATTTT
>-|TRBV7-9|TRBJ1-3|-
CASSPSSGNTIYF
TGTGCCAGCAGCCCCTCCTCTGGAAACACCATATATTTT
>-|TRBV2|TRBJ2-7|TRBD1
CASSKKPGQGVEQYF
TGTGCCAGCAGTAAAAAACCGGGACAGGGGGTCGAGCAGTACTTC
>-|TRBV9|TRBJ2-1|TRBD1
CASSGRQGHGEQFF
TGTGCCAGCAGCGGCAGACAGGGGCATGGGGAGCAGTTCTTC
>once|TRBV7-9|TRBJ1-2|-
CASSFLSGLDYGYTF
TGTGCCAGCAGCTTTCTATCAGGGTTGGACTATGGCTACACCTTC
>-|TRBV27|TRBJ2-7|-
CASSSLSNYYEQYF
TGTGCCAGCAGTTCGTTGAGCAATTACTACGAGCAGTACTTC
>-|TRBV5-4|TRBJ2-7|TRBD2
CASSPRTSPEQYF
TGTGCCAGCAGCCCTCGGACTAGTCCCGAGCAGTACTTC
>once|TRBV10-2|TRBJ2-1|-
CASSERSSYNEQFF
TGCGCCAGCTCCGAAAGGAGCTCCTACAATGAGCAGTTCTTC
>few|TRBV30|TRBJ1-1|-
CAWSRVLAGPEAFF
TGTGCCTGGAGCAGGGTTCTCGCCGGACCCGAAGCTTTCTTT
>-|TRBV28|TRBJ1-5|TRBD1
CASSPTGGSQPQHF
TGTGCCAGCAGTCCGACAGGGGGGAGTCAGCCCCAGCATTTT
>-|TRBV2|TRBJ1-1|-
CASSVTGNTEAFF
TGTGCCAGCAGCGTGACAGGGAACACTGAAGCTTTCTTT
>-|TRBV7-6|TRBJ2-5|TRBD1
CASSLQGQHETQYF
TGTGCCAGCAGCCTACAGGGGCAACACGAGACCCAGTACTTC
>-|TRBV9|TRBJ2-5|-
CASSDPPLRETQYF
TGTGCCAGCAGCGACCCCCCCCTCCGGGAGACCCAGTACTTC
>-|TRBV11-2|TRBJ1-2|TRBD1
CASSPYRGLGYTF
TGTGCCAGCAGCCCTTACAGGGGGCTCGGCTACACCTTC
>-|TRBV6-5|TRBJ2-7|-
CASSPTTASYEQYF
TGTGCCAGCAGCCCTACGACAGCCTCCTACGAGCAGTACTTC
>-|TRBV6-6|TRBJ1-5|-
CASSLQEINQPQHF
TGTGCCAGCAGTTTGCAGGAAATTAATCAGCCCCAGCATTTT
>-|TRBV4-1|TRBJ2-7|TRBD1
CASSQQGAFAYEQYF
TGCGCCAGCAGCCAACAGGGGGCGTTTGCTTACGAGCAGTACTTC
>once|TRBV6-5|TRBJ2-7|TRBD2
CASSRSGGAYEQYF
TGTGCCAGCAGCCGATCGGGGGGGGCCTACGAGCAGTACTTC
>-|TRBV9|TRBJ2-7|-
CASSPHEPGGIEQYF
TGTGCCAGCAGCCCCCATGAACCGGGGGGCATCGAGCAGTACTTC
>-|TRBV27|TRBJ1-6|TRBD1
CASSWDSISPLHF
TGTGCCAGCAGTTGGGACAGCATTTCGCCCCTCCACTTT
>-|TRBV7-9|TRBJ1-2|-
CASSLAGGYGYTF
TGTGCCAGCAGCTTAGCGGGGGGGTATGGCTACACCTTC
>-|TRBV7-9|TRBJ2-7|TRBD1
CASSRGQGGDEQYF
TGTGCCAGCAGCCGCGGACAGGGCGGAGACGAGCAGTACTTC
>few|TRBV6-5|TRBJ2-7|-
CASSYSTAYEQYF
TGTGCCAGCAGTTACTCGACAGCCTACGAGCAGTACTTC
>-|TRBV28|TRBJ2-7|TRBD2
CASSLSGGYPYEQYF
TGTGCCAGCAGTTTATCGGGGGGGTACCCCTACGAGCAGTACTTC
>-|TRBV10-2|TRBJ2-5|TRBD1
CASSGDRALGTQYF
TGCGCCAGCAGTGGCGACAGGGCCTTGGGGACCCAGTACTTC
>-|TRBV7-8|TRBJ2-1|-
CASSPGQSPYNEQFF
TGTGCCAGCAGCCCCGGACAGTCTCCCTACAATGAGCAGTTCTTC
>-|TRBV30|TRBJ2-1|TRBD2
CAWRPLAGVLYNEQFF
TGTGCCTGGAGGCCACTAGCGGGGGTCCTCTACAATGAGCAGTTCTTC
>few|TRBV5-6|TRBJ1-5|-
CASSGGIGGQPQHF
TGTGCCAGCAGCGGGGGGATCGGGGGACAGCCCCAGCATTTT
>-|TRBV6-5|TRBJ2-7|-
CASSPPLVTFYEQYF
TGTGCCAGCAGTCCCCCCCTAGTAACGTTCTACGAGCAGTACTTC
>few|TRBV6-4|TRBJ2-3|TRBD2
CASSQTSGGTDTQYF
TGTGCCAGCAGTCAAACTAGCGGGGGCACAGATACGCAGTATTTT
>-|TRBV4-1|TRBJ1-1|TRBD1
CASSQDWLNRGAAFF
TGCGCCAGCAGCCAAGATTGGCTAAACAGGGGGGCGGCTTTCTTT
>-|TRBV6-5|TRBJ2-7|TRBD2
CASSQREGRYEQYF
TGTGCCAGCAGTCAGCGGGAGGGCCGCTACGAGCAGTACTTC
>-|TRBV28|TRBJ2-6|-
CASTPLEREWDFGANVLTF
TGTGCCAGCACCCCTCTTGAGAGGGAATGGGACTTTGGGGCCAACGTCCTGACTTTC
>-|TRBV7-6|TRBJ2-3|TRBD1
CASSLSAGDRGRTDTQYF
TGTGCCAGCAGCTTATCGGCGGGGGACAGGGGGCGCACAGATACGCAGTATTTT
>-|TRBV6-5|TRBJ1-5|-
CASRTTGQPQHF
TGTGCCAGCAGAACTACAGGGCAGCCCCAGCATTTT
>once|TRBV9|TRBJ2-3|-
CASSLTGTSTDTQYF
TGTGCCAGCAGCCTCACCGGGACTAGCACAGATACGCAGTATTTT
>-|TRBV9|TRBJ2-2|TRBD2
CASSPDPGLATGELFF
TGTGCCAGCAGCCCTGATCCGGGACTAGCAACCGGGGAGCTGTTTTTT
>-|TRBV6-1|TRBJ1-2|TRBD1
CASSESGGYGYTF
TGTGCCAGCAGTGAATCAGGGGGCTATGGCTACACCTTC
>-|TRBV19|TRBJ2-3|-
CASSIFRDSTDTQYF
TGTGCCAGTAGTATATTCCGGGATAGCACAGATACGCAGTATTTT
>-|TRBV7-9|TRBJ2-1|-
CASSLGLYNEQFF
TGTGCCAGCAGCTTAGGACTCTACAATGAGCAGTTCTTC
>-|TRBV6-6|TRBJ2-5|TRBD2
CASHPLSAGGGETQYF
TGTGCCAGCCACCCCCTATCCGCGGGAGGGGGAGAGACCCAGTACTTC
>-|TRBV18|TRBJ2-3|TRBD2
CASSPNPASGSSTDTQYF
TGTGCCAGCTCACCCAACCCCGCTAGCGGGAGCAGCACAGATACGCAGTATTTT